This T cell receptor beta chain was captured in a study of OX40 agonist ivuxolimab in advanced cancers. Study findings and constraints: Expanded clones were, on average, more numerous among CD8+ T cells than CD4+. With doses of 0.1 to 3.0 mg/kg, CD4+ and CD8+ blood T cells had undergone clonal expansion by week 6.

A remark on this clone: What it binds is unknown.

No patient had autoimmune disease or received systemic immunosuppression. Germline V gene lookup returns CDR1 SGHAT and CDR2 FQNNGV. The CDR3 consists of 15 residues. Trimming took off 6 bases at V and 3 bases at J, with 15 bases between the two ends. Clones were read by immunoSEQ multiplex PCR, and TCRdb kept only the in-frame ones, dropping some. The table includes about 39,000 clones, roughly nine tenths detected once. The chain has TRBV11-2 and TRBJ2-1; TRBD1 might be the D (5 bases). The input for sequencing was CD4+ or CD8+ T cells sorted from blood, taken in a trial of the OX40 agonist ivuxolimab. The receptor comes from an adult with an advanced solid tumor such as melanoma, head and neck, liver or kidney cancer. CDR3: CASSLIWGDYNEQFF. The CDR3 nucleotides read TGTGCCAGCAGTTTAATATGGGGCGACTACAATGAGCAGTTCTTC.